The 17 T cell receptor beta chains listed next were all sequenced from one sample in a study of blood T cells in healthy people across ages. Combining a sample-barcoded 5' primer with a J-beta primer mix, a second PCR ran for 7 to 11 cycles. TCRdb ran MiXCR on the 5' RACE reads and lists one entry per CDR3 protein. The sample has about 1.8 million distinct CDR3 sequences; around 50% are singletons. Sequenced material: blood. These receptors were collected from a woman between 35 and 50 years old in good health.

This clonotype was recorded a few times. The chain uses TRBV3-1 and TRBJ2-4, with TRBD2 as a possible D gene (6 bases). The DNA end favors TRBJ2-7, so the J call may be wrong. Germline V gene lookup returns CDR1 LGHDT and CDR2 YNNKEL (reference sequence). This CDR3 is built from 13 residues. The CDR3 bases are TGTGCCAGCAGCCGCTCGGGGGTGGGCGAGCAGTACTTC. It codes for CASSRSGVGEQYF.

J is TRBJ1-2 and V is TRBV9; D remains unclear. The V gene's germline CDR1 is SGDLS and CDR2 YYNGEE. The length of the CDR3 is 14 residues. Trimming took 3 bases from V and 5 from J, leaving 14 bases between them. DNA of the CDR3: TGTGCCAGCAGCGGGACCCCAAAACCGTATGGCTACACCTTC. Translated, it gives CASSGTPKPYGYTF.

As concerns this clonotype: One junction end does not reproduce the germline sequence, and a read error may be involved. V is TRBV4-3 and J is TRBJ2-5, with D hard to call. Looked up from germline, CDR1 is LGHNA and CDR2 is YSLEER. CDR3 length: 15 amino acids. The CDR3 DNA is TGCGCCAGCGGCCAAGGTCGTGCGCACCAAGAGACCCAGTACTTC. This translates into CASGQGRAHQETQYF.

This sequence joins TRBV20-1 and TRBJ2-7; the match to TRBD1 covers 9 bases. In germline, CDR1 is DFQATT, CDR2 SNEGSKA (reference sequence). There are 14 residues in the CDR3. J was trimmed by 6 bases and V by 6 bases; bases with no gene match: 12. The CDR3 nucleotides are TGCAGTGCCACCGTCCGGGACAGGGTGCCCGAGCAGTACTTC. Amino acids: CSATVRDRVPEQYF.

The chain combines TRBV6-2 or TRBV6-3 with TRBJ2-7; D may correspond to TRBD1 or TRBD2 (5 bases each). CDR3 length: 18 residues. The V and J ends lost 8 bases and 5 bases respectively, with 31 bases between them. Germline V gene data show CDR1 as MNHEY and CDR2 as SVGEGT. The CDR3 is CASLNGAGGVGLTDEQYF. CDR3 sequence (DNA): TGTGCCAGCCTCAACGGGGCAGGAGGAGTTGGTTTAACGGACGAGCAGTACTTC.

This clonotype was observed a few times. The chain is built from TRBV4-1 and TRBJ2-5; a possible D gene is TRBD1 (5 bases). This CDR3 has 15 residues. Germline loops: CDR1 MGHRA, CDR2 YSYEKL. V was pared by 6 bases and J by 2 bases, with 16 bases between. CDR3 region: CASRSLHDRQETQYF. The CDR3 nucleotides are TGCGCCAGCAGGTCCTTGCACGACAGACAAGAGACCCAGTACTTC.

This chain links TRBV7-2 with TRBJ2-5; D remains unclear. V was trimmed by 1 base and J by 6 bases, leaving 6 bases between them. This CDR3 has 12 residues. Germline loops: CDR1 SGHTA, CDR2 FQGNSA. The CDR3 sequence: CASSLDVQTQYF. The DNA for the CDR3 is TGTGCCAGCAGCTTAGATGTTCAGACCCAGTACTTC.

This chain connects TRBV7-2 to TRBJ1-2; a possible D gene is TRBD1 (5 bases). Trimming shortened V by 1 base and J by 7 bases, and 16 bases separated the two germline ends. The CDR3 consists of 15 residues. The germline V gene has CDR1 SGHTA and CDR2 FQGNSA. CDR3 sequence: CASSLEVQGGSGYTF. CDR3 coding DNA: TGTGCCAGCAGCTTAGAAGTCCAGGGTGGAAGTGGCTACACCTTC.

The chain links TRBV29-1 to TRBJ2-4; D might be TRBD2 (7 bases). Germline assignment: CDR1 SQVTM and CDR2 ANQGSEA. CDR3 length equals 13 residues. Trimming cost V 3 bases and J 13 bases, with 19 bases left between them. The chain's CDR3 is CSVDTGRANEQYF. CDR3 nucleotides: TGCAGCGTTGATACAGGGAGGGCGAATGAGCAGTACTTC.

This chain joins TRBV3-1 and TRBJ2-3, with 7 positions matching TRBD2. There are 13 residues in the CDR3. The V gene end was trimmed by 3 bases and the J gene end by 7 bases; junction bases not matched to a gene: 4. Germline V CDR1 and CDR2: LGHDT, YNNKEL (reference sequence). The CDR3 nucleotides are TGTGCCAGCAGCCATCGTAGCGGGTATACGCAGTATTTT. It yields the protein CASSHRSGYTQYF.

The J gene is TRBJ2-5, the V gene TRBV18; D is unclear. The J call may be wrong; the DNA end is better matched by TRBJ2-7. Germline V lookup: CDR1 KGHSH, CDR2 LQKENI. The CDR3 totals 15 residues. CDR3 residues: CASSPRLGYPLEQYF. The CDR3 DNA follows: TGTGCCAGCTCACCACGGCTGGGATACCCCCTCGAGCAGTACTTC.

This clonotype has a count of ten or more. Relative to the germline gene, one junction end is altered; a read error may explain this. The V and J genes are TRBV5-1 and TRBJ1-6, with TRBD1 identical over 8 bases. Per the germline V gene, CDR1 is SGHRS and CDR2 is YFSETQ. CDR3 length equals 14 residues. CDR3 in DNA: TGTGCCAGCAGCGCCGGACAGGGAAATTCACCCCTCCACTTT. It encodes CASSAGQGNSPLHF.

The V and J genes are TRBV11-1 and TRBJ2-5, with D perhaps matching TRBD1 or TRBD2 (5 bases each). The length of the CDR3 is 15 residues. Germline V gene sequence: CDR1 SGHAT, CDR2 FQDESV (reference sequence). V was pared by 5 bases and J by 0 bases, with 13 bases between. The chain's CDR3 is CASSPRDPDQETQYF. DNA of the CDR3: TGTGCCAGCAGCCCCCGGGACCCAGACCAAGAGACCCAGTACTTC.

This rearrangement joins TRBV29-1 to TRBJ2-1; D gene uncertain. The CDR3 consists of 11 residues. Trimming shortened V by 6 bases and J by 2 bases, and 5 bases separated the two germline ends. Germline V lookup: CDR1 SQVTM, CDR2 ANQGSEA. In DNA, the CDR3 is TGCAGCGTGGCGGCCTACAATGAGCAGTTCTTC. The encoded protein is CSVAAYNEQFF.

This clonotype came up a few times. V gene TRBV28 combines with J gene TRBJ1-4, with D possibly matching TRBD1 (5 bases). Between the trimmed V and J ends, which lost 7 bases and 2 bases, there was a span of 11 bases. Germline-derived CDR1 and CDR2 are MDHEN and SYDVKM. The CDR3 contains 14 residues. CDR3 nucleotide sequence: TGTGCCAGCATTCCGGGGGATACTAATGAAAAACTGTTTTTT. Protein product: CASIPGDTNEKLFF.

This clonotype was picked up a small number of times. The V call is TRBV7-2, the J call TRBJ2-3; TRBD2 matches 7 bases. V shed 5 bases and J 2 bases; nucleotides not matched to a gene: 7. In germline, CDR1 is SGHTA, CDR2 FQGNSA. The CDR3 runs to 15 residues. The CDR3 spells CASSPLGGYTDTQYF. CDR3 DNA: TGTGCCAGCAGCCCCTTGGGGGGGTACACAGATACGCAGTATTTT.

The rearrangement uses TRBV27 and TRBJ2-4; the match to TRBD2 covers 9 bases. The J call may be mistaken, given a closer DNA end match to TRBJ2-7. The CDR3 loop spans 16 amino acids. Germline V CDR1 and CDR2: MNHEY, SMNVEV (reference sequence). Here the CDR3 DNA reads TGTGCCAGCAGCCTCCCCCTAGCGGGGTATAAAGACGAGCAGTACTTC. It encodes CASSLPLAGYKDEQYF.